This entry lists 4 T cell receptor beta chains sequenced from one sample in a study of OX40 agonist ivuxolimab in advanced cancers. The method behind the library was the immunoSEQ multiplex PCR assay. Sourced from immuneACCESS, this table was stored by TCRdb with only in-frame sequences that have V and J called. A share of the clones is absent; for the studies checked, an unresolved V gene accounts for under half, and the remainder has no known explanation. The sample contains roughly 61,000 clones, roughly 90% of them found a single time. Around 20% of the sample belongs to the ten largest clones. This material consisted of CD4+ or CD8+ T cells sorted from blood, taken in a trial of the OX40 agonist ivuxolimab. The receptors here all came from an adult with an advanced solid tumor such as melanoma, head and neck, liver or kidney cancer.

This clone was found a few times. The J gene is TRBJ2-3, the V gene TRBV9; the D is unclear. CDR1 and CDR2 from the germline V gene are SGDLS and YYNGEE. V lost 0 bases to trimming and J lost 4 bases, with 3 bases between them. This CDR3 comprises 12 residues. CDR3 coding DNA: TGTGCCAGCAGCGTAGCGTCAGATACGCAGTATTTT. This encodes CASSVASDTQYF.

The V call is TRBV25-1, the J call TRBJ2-1; D perhaps matches TRBD1 (6 bases). Trimming cost V 8 bases and J 0 bases, with 8 bases left between them. There are 13 residues in the CDR3. Germline CDR1 reads MGHDK; CDR2 reads SYGVNS. Written as DNA, the CDR3 is TGTGCCAGCCGGGACAACTCCTACAATGAGCAGTTCTTC. This codes for CASRDNSYNEQFF.

V and J are TRBV4-3 and TRBJ1-1; D not resolved. The CDR3 consists of 15 residues. Germline assignment: CDR1 LGHNA and CDR2 YSLEER. Between the trimmed V and J ends, which lost 1 base and 5 bases, there was a span of 14 bases. This chain's CDR3 is CASSQGLRVLTEAFF. Here the CDR3 DNA reads TGCGCCAGCAGCCAAGGTCTTAGGGTGTTGACTGAAGCTTTCTTT.

The chain has TRBV5-6 and TRBJ2-1; 7 bases align to TRBD1. The CDR3 loop spans 11 amino acids. Germline V gene sequence: CDR1 SGHDT, CDR2 YYEEEE. V dropped 5 bases and J dropped 14; count of bases not matched to a gene: 7. CDR3 sequence (DNA): TGTGCCAGCAGTTTCGACAGGGCTGAGTTCTTC. Protein product: CASSFDRAEFF.